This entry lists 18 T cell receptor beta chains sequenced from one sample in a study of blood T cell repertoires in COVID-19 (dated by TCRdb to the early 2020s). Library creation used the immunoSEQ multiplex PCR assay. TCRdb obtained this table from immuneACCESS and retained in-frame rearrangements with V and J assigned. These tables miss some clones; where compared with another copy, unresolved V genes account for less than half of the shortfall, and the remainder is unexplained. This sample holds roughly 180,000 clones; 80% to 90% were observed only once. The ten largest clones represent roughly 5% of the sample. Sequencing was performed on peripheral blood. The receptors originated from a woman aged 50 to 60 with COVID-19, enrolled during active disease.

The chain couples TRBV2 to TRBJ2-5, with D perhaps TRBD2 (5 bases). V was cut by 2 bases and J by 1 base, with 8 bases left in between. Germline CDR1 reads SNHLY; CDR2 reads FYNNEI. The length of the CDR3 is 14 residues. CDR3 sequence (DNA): TGTGCCAGCAGTGAAAATCGGGGCCAAGAGACCCAGTACTTC. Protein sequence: CASSENRGQETQYF. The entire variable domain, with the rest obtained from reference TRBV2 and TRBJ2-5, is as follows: EPEVTQTPSHQVTQMGQEVILRCVPISNHLYFYWYRQILGQKVEFLVSFYNNEISEKSEIFDDQFSVERPDGSNFTLKIRSTKLEDSAMYFCASSENRGQETQYFGPGTRLLVL.

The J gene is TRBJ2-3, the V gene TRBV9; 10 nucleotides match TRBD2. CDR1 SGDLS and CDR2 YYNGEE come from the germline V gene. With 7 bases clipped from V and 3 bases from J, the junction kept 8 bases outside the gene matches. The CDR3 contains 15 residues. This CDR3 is CASAAELAGTDTQYF. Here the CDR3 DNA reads TGTGCCAGCGCGGCGGAACTAGCGGGAACAGATACGCAGTATTTT.

CDR3 bases: TGTGCCAGCAGCGCGCGGGGGGATCGCACAGATACGCAGTATTTT. The encoded protein is CASSARGDRTDTQYF. The chain employs TRBV9 and TRBJ2-3; TRBD2 matches at 8 bases. J was trimmed by 1 base and V by 3 bases; bases with no gene match: 4. The CDR3 loop spans 15 amino acids. Per germline, CDR1 SGDLS and CDR2 YYNGEE.

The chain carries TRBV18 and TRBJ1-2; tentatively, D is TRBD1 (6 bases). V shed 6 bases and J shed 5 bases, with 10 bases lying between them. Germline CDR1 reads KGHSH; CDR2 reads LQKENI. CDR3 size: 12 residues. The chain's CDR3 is CASSGQLYGYTF. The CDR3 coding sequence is TGTGCCAGCTCGGGACAACTATATGGCTACACCTTC.

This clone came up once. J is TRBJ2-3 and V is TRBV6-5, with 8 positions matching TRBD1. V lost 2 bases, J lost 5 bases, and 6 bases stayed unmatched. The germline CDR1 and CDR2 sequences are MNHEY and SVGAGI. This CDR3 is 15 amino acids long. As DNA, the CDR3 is TGTGCCAGCAGTTACGAGGCAGGGGGCGAAGATACGCAGTATTTT. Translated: CASSYEAGGEDTQYF.

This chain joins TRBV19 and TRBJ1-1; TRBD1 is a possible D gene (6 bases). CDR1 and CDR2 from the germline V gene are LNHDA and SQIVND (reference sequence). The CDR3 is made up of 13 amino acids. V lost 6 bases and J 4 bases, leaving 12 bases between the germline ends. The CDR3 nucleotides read TGTGCCAGTAGATACAGGGAAGCCACTGAAGCTTTCTTT. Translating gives CASRYREATEAFF.

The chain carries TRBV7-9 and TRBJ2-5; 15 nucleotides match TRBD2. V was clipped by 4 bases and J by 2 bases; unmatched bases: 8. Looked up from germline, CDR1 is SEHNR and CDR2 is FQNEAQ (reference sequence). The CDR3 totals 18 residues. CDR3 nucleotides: TGTGCCAGCAGCTCGGGACTAGCGGGGGGTGGCAAACAAGAGACCCAGTACTTC. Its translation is CASSSGLAGGGKQETQYF.

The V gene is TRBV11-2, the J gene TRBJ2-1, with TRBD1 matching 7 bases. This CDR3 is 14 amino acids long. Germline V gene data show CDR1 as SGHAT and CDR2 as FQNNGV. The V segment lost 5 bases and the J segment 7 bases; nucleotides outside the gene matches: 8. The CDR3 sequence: CASSPRQGVNEQFF. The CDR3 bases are TGTGCCAGCAGCCCGAGACAGGGAGTAAATGAGCAGTTCTTC. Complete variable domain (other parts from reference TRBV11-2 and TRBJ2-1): EAGVAQSPRYKIIEKRQSVAFWCNPISGHATLYWYQQILGQGPKLLIQFQNNGVVDDSQLPKDRFSAERLKGVDSTLKIQPAKLEDSAVYLCASSPRQGVNEQFFGPGTRLTVL.

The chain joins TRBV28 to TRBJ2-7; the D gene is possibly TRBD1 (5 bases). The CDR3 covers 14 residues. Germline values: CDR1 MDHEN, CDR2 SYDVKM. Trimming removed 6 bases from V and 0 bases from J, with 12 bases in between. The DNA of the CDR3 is TGTGCCAGCAGCCCTGGACACCGCTCCTACGAGCAGTACTTC. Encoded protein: CASSPGHRSYEQYF.

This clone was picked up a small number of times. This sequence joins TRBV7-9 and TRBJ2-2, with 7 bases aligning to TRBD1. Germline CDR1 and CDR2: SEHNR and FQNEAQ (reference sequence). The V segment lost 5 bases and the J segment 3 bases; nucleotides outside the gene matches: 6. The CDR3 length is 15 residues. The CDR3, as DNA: TGTGCCAGCAGCCCCACGACAGGGTACACCGGGGAGCTGTTTTTT. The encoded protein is CASSPTTGYTGELFF.

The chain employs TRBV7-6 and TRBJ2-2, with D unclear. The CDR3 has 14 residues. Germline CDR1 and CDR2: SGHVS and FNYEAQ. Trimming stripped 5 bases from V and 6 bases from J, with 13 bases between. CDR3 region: CASSPRGSAGELFF. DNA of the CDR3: TGTGCCAGCAGCCCCCGCGGTTCAGCCGGGGAGCTGTTTTTT.

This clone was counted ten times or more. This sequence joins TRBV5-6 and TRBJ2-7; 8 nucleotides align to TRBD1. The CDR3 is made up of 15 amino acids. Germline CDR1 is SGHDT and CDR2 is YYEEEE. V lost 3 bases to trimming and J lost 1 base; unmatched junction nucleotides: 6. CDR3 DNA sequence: TGTGCCAGCAGCTCCGGGACAGGCCGATCCTACGAGCAGTACTTC. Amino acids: CASSSGTGRSYEQYF.

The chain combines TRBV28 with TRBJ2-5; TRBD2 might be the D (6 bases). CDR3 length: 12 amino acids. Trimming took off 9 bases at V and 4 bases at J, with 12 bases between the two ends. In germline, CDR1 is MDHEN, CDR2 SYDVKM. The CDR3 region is CASRRDGETQYF. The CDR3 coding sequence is TGTGCCAGTAGGCGGGACGGAGAGACCCAGTACTTC.

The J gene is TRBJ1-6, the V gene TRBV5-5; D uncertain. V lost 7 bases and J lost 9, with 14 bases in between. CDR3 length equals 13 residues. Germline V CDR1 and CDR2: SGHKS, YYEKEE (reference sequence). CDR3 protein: CASYMASGSPLHF. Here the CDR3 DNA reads TGTGCCAGCTACATGGCTTCTGGTTCACCCCTCCACTTT. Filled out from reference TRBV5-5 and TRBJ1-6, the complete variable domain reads DAGVTQSPTHLIKTRGQQVTLRCSPISGHKSVSWYQQVLGQGPQFIFQYYEKEERGRGNFPDRFSARQFPNYSSELNVNALLLGDSALYLCASYMASGSPLHFGNGTRLTVT.

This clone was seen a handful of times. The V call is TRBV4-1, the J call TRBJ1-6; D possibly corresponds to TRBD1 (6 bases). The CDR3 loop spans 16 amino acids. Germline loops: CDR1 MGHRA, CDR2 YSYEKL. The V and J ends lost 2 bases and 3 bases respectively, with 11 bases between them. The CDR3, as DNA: TGCGCCAGCAGCCAAAATGGACAGTTCTATAATTCACCCCTCCACTTT. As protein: CASSQNGQFYNSPLHF.

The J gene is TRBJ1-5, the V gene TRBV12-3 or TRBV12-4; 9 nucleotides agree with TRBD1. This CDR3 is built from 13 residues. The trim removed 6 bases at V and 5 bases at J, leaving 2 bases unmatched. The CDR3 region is CASRRTGDQPQHF. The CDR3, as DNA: TGTGCCAGCAGACGGACAGGGGATCAGCCCCAGCATTTT.

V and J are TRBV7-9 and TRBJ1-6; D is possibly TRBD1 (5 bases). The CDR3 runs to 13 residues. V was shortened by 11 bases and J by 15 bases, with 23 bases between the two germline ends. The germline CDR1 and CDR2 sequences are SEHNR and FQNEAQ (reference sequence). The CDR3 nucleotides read TGTGCCGCAGGGTTGGCAGGGAAGGATCTCCTCCACTTT. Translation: CAAGLAGKDLLHF.

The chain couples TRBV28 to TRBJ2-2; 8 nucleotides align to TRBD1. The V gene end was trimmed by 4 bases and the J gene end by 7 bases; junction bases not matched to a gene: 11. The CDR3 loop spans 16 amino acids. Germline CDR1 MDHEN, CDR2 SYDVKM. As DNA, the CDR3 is TGTGCCAGCAGTTCGGGACAGGTTCCCAAAGGCGGGGAGCTGTTTTTT. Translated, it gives CASSSGQVPKGGELFF.